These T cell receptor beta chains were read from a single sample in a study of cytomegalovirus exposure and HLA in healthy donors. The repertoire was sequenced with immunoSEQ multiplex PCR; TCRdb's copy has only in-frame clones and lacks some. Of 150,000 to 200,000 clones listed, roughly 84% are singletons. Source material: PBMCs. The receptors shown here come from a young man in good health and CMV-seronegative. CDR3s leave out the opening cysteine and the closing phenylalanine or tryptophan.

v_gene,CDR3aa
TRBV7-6,ASSNRNPSGGRAQY
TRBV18,ASSPTRTGANTEAF
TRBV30,AWSGAGSSPQH
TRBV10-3,AISEPGQGPYEQY
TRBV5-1,ASSTYRDRVEQY
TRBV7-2,ASSLDQVVNEQF
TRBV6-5,ASSPGQMERNEQF
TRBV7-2,ASSSDSGGGSYEQY
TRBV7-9,ASSSPLGPSYEQY
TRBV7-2,ASKEAGGRYEQY
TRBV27,ASTSDNRGYT
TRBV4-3,ASSQDRGGTTHYT
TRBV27,ASSLQPGGGYT
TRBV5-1,ASRATGHQPQH
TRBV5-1,ASSPAGTHGELF
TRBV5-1,ASSLDLTLANTGELF
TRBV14,ASSQQGLYNSPLH
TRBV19,ASSIRRGPYYEQY
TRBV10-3,AIRPQGANQPQH
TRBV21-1,ASSNLLPTRKNSYEQY
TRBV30,AWNRGSVGYT
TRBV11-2,ASSFGVYEQY
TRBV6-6,ASSGIDRGYYEQY
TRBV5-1,ASSLGQGASGANVLT
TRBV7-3,ASTFLREGFSGELF
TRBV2,ASSGQPGLNYNEQF
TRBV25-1,ASSPGTSGGLSYEQY
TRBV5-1,ASSFAGGPGNTIY
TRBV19,ASSANLQGSTEAF
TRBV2,ASLAPPSNEQF
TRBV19,ASSTIGRNTIY
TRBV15,ATSRARDSLRSTNEKLF
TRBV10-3,AIGSGREEYNEQF
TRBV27,ASRYGQGIYGYT
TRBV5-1,ASSPSEGGPYEQY
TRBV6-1,ASSRGGLETQY
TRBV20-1,SALRTGKEF
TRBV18,ASSTDRGYNEQF
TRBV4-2,ASSQGGLAGSTDTQY
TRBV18,ASSPVDTWGGNTIY
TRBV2,ASSVGEQY
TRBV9,ASSVLTDRTDTQY
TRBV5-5,ASSTPGQGGTIY
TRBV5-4,ASSLGGNTEAF
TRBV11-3,ASSLAAAETQY
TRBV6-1,ASSESTATQETQY
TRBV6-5,ASSYSQRGNYEQY
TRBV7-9,ASSRLEISTDTQY
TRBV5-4,ASRSASGSTDTQY
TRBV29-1,SASHGNTEAF
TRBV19,ASSIVGGPEQY
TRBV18,ASSPLGTGWEQF